The subject of this entry is one T cell receptor (beta chain). Antigen: not known. These data are taken from a study of shared clonotypes between healthy human individuals. It was across several immunoSEQ plates that each subset's genomic DNA was evenly split. Here immunoSEQ multiplex PCR was the method, and the copy in TCRdb shows in-frame clones only, minus some. The sample lists over a million clones, approximately 80% occurring once. Study-wide results and limits: In contrast to clonotypes shared by all four donors, non-shared clonotypes had lower generation probabilities.

Trimming removed 0 bases at V and 3 bases at J, with 13 bases between. The germline gives CDR1 SGHNT, CDR2 YYREEE (reference sequence). The CDR3 extends over 15 amino acids. The gene calls are TRBV5-4 and TRBJ2-7; D not certain. What was sequenced was memory CD4+ T cells from PBMCs. Regarding subset: CD45RA-negative fraction. The source of this sequence is a man between 18 and 35 years old in good health. Some clones in this sample may be carry-over from other donors' samples. DNA of the CDR3: TGTGCCAGCAGCTTGGGAGGTTCCCAACTCTACGAGCAGTACTTC. Translation gives CASSLGGSQLYEQYF. The complete variable domain, with remaining parts taken from reference TRBV5-4 and TRBJ2-7, reads ETGVTQSPTHLIKTRGQQVTLRCSSQSGHNTVSWYQQALGQGPQFIFQYYREEENGRGNFPPRFSGLQFPNYSSELNVNALELDDSALYLCASSLGGSQLYEQYFGPGTRLTVT.